Each of the 7 T cell receptor beta chains below was sequenced from the same sample in a study of T cell responses to AZD1222 COVID-19 vaccine. Sequenced by immunoSEQ multiplex PCR; TCRdb stores in-frame clones only, minus some. The profile shows 110,000 to 150,000 clones, 85% to 95% of them singletons. Sequenced material: peripheral blood, taken on day 0 of AZD1222 vaccination. The receptors were gathered from an adult in good health.

J is TRBJ1-5 and V is TRBV2; D ambiguous. The CDR3 runs 16 residues. Trimming removed 3 bases from V and 1 base from J, with 13 bases in between. Germline CDR1 reads SNHLY; CDR2 reads FYNNEI. The CDR3 bases are TGTGCCAGCAGTGACGGTCCCTTAGCGAGCAATCAGCCCCAGCATTTT. Residues: CASSDGPLASNQPQHF. The complete variable domain, with remaining parts taken from reference TRBV2 and TRBJ1-5, reads EPEVTQTPSHQVTQMGQEVILRCVPISNHLYFYWYRQILGQKVEFLVSFYNNEISEKSEIFDDQFSVERPDGSNFTLKIRSTKLEDSAMYFCASSDGPLASNQPQHFGDGTRLSIL.

The rearrangement joins TRBV6-1 to TRBJ1-5; maybe TRBD1 (5 bases). Trimming stripped 2 bases from V and 11 bases from J, with 16 bases between. The CDR3 runs 14 residues. Germline CDR1 reads MNHNS; CDR2 reads SASEGT. CDR3 bases: TGTGCCAGCAGTGAATCGACAGACTATCGATCCCAGCATTTT. Protein product: CASSESTDYRSQHF.

The chain carries TRBV7-3 and TRBJ2-7; TRBD1 matches 9 bases. V shed 5 bases, J shed 3 bases, and the junction held 11 bases outside the gene matches. Per the germline V gene, CDR1 is SGHTA and CDR2 is FQGTGA. This CDR3 spans 16 amino acids. CDR3 nucleotides: TGTGCCAGCAGCCCCGGACAGGGGAAAGGTAACTACGAGCAGTACTTC. This sequence encodes CASSPGQGKGNYEQYF.

The V and J genes are TRBV28 and TRBJ1-2, with D perhaps matching TRBD1 (6 bases). The ends were cut back, 2 bases at V and 2 bases at J, with 15 bases in the middle. There are 16 residues in the CDR3. The germline V gene has CDR1 MDHEN and CDR2 SYDVKM. Here the CDR3 DNA reads TGTGCCAGCAGTTTACAGGGGCGCTGGGGGAACTATGGCTACACCTTC. Encoded protein: CASSLQGRWGNYGYTF.

CDR3 residues: CASSPSSGGSYEQYF. The DNA for the CDR3 is TGTGCCAGCTCACCATCTAGCGGGGGGTCGTACGAGCAGTACTTC. This chain connects TRBV18 to TRBJ2-7; 11 bases line up with TRBD2. Unmatched junction bases numbered 4, after V lost 2 bases and J lost 4 bases. Germline loops: CDR1 KGHSH, CDR2 LQKENI. There are 15 residues in the CDR3.

The rearrangement uses TRBV5-1 and TRBJ1-1; D may be TRBD1 (6 bases). Trimming left V 0 bases short and J 3 bases short, with 12 bases between. Germline CDR1 is SGHRS and CDR2 is YFSETQ. This CDR3 is built from 15 residues. The CDR3 loop is CASSLATGPHTEAFF. The CDR3 region has the DNA TGCGCCAGCAGCTTGGCCACAGGGCCACACACTGAAGCTTTCTTT.

The gene calls are TRBV2 and TRBJ1-1, with 7 bases that match TRBD1. Losses at the gene ends were 3 bases for V and 10 bases for J; bases not matched to a gene: 11. Germline V CDR1 and CDR2: SNHLY, FYNNEI. The CDR3 length is 14 residues. DNA of the CDR3: TGTGCCAGCAGTGAGACGACAGGGAGGTCTAGAGCTTTCTTT. Translation: CASSETTGRSRAFF.